The present entry profiles one T cell receptor beta chain with its context. This entry is derived from a study of blood T cell repertoires in COVID-19. Study-wide context: Specimens from acute and convalescent COVID-19 originated in the United States, Italy and Spain. Sources were T cells, B-cell-depleted T cells, or PBMCs; the material itself was cDNA or gDNA.

Original analysis: Researchers report that nucleated cell counts were estimated from reference gene primer amplification. Sequenced by immunoSEQ multiplex PCR; TCRdb stores in-frame clones only, minus some. V and J calls plus clone size are reproduced from that table; the DNA served to infer D and trimming. The sample carries 200,000 or so clones, 80% to 85% recorded once. Trimming at V came to 8 bases and at J to 5 bases, leaving 6 bases not matched to a gene. The CDR3 sequence is 13 residues long. Germline loops: CDR1 MNHEY, CDR2 SMNVEV (reference sequence). The chain combines TRBV27 with TRBJ2-7, with TRBD1 matching 10 bases. Material for sequencing was peripheral blood. The receptor's source is a woman aged 30 to 39 with acute or convalescent COVID-19. CDR3 nucleotides: TGTGCCAGCCTCGGACAGGGGGGCCACGAGCAGTACTTC. Translated, it gives CASLGQGGHEQYF.